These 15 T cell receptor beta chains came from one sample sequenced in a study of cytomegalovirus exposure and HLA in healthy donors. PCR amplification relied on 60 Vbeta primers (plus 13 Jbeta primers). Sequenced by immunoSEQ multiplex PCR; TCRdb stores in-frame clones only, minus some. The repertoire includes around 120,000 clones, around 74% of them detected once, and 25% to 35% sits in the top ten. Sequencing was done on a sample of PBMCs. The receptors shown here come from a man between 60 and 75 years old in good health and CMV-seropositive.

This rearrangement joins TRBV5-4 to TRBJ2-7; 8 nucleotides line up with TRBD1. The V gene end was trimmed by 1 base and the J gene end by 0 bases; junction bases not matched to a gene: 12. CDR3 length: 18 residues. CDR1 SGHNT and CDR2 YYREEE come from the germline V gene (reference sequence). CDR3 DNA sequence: TGTGCCAGCAGCTTGCCCCCAGGGGGCGGCAAAGTCTCCTACGAGCAGTACTTC. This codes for CASSLPPGGGKVSYEQYF.

For the CDR3, the DNA is TGTGCCACCAGCAGAGAAACAGGGTTGGAGCAGTACTTC. This encodes CATSRETGLEQYF. The chain employs TRBV15 and TRBJ2-7; TRBD1 is a possible D gene (6 bases). The CDR3 spans 13 residues. V was pared by 0 bases and J by 7 bases, with 10 bases between. Germline values: CDR1 LNHNV, CDR2 YYDKDF (reference sequence).

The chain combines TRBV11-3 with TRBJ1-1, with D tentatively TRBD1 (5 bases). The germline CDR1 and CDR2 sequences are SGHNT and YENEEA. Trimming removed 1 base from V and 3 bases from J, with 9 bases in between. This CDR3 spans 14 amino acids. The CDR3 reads CASSLGQRHTEAFF. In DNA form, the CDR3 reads TGTGCCAGCAGCTTAGGACAGAGACACACTGAAGCTTTCTTT.

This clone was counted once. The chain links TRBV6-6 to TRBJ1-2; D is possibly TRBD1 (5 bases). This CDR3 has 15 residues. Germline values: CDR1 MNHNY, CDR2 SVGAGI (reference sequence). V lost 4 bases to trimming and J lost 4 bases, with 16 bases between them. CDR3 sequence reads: CASSSGEGRIYGYTF. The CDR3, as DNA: TGTGCCAGCAGTTCGGGGGAGGGGCGGATCTATGGCTACACCTTC.

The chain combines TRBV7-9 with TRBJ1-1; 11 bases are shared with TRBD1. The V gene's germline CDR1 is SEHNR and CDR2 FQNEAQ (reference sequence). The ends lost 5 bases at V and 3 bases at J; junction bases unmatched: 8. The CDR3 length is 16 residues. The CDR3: CASSTGQGALDTEAFF. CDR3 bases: TGTGCCAGCAGCACCGGACAGGGGGCGCTTGACACTGAAGCTTTCTTT.

The CDR3 DNA sequence: TGCGCCAGCAGCCAAGTATTTCTAGCGGGAGGGCCTTACGAGCAGTACTTC. This encodes CASSQVFLAGGPYEQYF. The chain couples TRBV4-1 to TRBJ2-5, with 12 bases identical to TRBD2. The J call may be mistaken, given a closer DNA end match to TRBJ2-7. Germline CDR1 and CDR2: MGHRA and YSYEKL. The CDR3 consists of 17 residues.

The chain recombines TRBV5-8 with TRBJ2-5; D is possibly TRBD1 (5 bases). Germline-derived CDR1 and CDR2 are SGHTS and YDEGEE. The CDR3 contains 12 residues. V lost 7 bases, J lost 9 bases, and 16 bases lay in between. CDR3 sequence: CASFSGLMPQYF. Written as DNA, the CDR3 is TGTGCCAGCTTCTCAGGGTTAATGCCCCAGTACTTC.

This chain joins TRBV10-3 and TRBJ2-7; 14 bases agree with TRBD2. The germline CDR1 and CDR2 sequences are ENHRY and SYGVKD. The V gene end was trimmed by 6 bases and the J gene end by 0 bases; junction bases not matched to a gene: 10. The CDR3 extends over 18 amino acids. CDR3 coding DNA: TGTGCCATCAGGGCAGGGGGACTAGCGGGAGATGACTCCTACGAGCAGTACTTC. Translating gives CAIRAGGLAGDDSYEQYF.

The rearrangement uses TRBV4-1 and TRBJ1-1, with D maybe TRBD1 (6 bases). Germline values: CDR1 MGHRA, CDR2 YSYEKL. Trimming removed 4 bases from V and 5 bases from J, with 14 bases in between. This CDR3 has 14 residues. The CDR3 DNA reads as TGCGCCAGCAGCCCCAGGGGTGGATGGACTGAAGCTTTCTTT. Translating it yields CASSPRGGWTEAFF.

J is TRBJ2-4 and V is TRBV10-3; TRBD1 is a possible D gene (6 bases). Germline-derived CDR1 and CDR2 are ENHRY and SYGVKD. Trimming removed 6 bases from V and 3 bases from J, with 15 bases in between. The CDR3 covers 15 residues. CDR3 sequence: CAISPGETGKNIQYF. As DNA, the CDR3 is TGTGCCATCAGCCCAGGGGAGACGGGCAAAAACATTCAGTACTTC.

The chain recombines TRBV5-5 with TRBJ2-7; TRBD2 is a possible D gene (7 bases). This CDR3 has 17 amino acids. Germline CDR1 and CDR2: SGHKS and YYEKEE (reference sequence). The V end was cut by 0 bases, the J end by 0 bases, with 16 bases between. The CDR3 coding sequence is TGTGCCAGCAGCTTGGGTCTGGGGGGGGCGAACTCCTACGAGCAGTACTTC. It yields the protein CASSLGLGGANSYEQYF.

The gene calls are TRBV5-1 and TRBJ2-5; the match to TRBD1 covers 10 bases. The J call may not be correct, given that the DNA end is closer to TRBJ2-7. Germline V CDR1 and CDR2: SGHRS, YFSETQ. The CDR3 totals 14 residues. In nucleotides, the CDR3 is TGCGCCAGCAGCGGGGGACAGGGGTTCTACGAGCAGTACTTC. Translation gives CASSGGQGFYEQYF.

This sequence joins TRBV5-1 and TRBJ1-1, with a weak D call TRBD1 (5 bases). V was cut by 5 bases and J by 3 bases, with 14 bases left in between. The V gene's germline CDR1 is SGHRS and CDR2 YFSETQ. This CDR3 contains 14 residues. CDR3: CASRREGRDTEAFF. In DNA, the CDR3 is TGCGCCAGCAGACGTGAGGGGAGGGACACTGAAGCTTTCTTT.

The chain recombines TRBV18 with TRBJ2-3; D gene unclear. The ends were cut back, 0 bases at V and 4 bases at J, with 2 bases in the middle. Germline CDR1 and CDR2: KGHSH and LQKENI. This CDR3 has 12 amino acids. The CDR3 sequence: CASSPPADTQYF. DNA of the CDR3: TGTGCCAGCTCACCACCCGCAGATACGCAGTATTTT.

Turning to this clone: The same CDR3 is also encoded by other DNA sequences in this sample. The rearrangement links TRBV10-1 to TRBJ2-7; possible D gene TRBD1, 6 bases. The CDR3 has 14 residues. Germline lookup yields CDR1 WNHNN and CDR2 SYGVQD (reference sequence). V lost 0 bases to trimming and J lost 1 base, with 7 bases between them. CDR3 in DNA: TGCGCCAGCAGTGAGTCGGGGGCTTCCTACGAGCAGTACTTC. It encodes CASSESGASYEQYF.